What follows is one T cell receptor (beta chain) and its context. Its antigen is still unknown. No much larger clone exists at a distance of one base, and base qualities are not known. A patient counted as having stable Graves' hyperthyroidism if no progression to ophthalmopathy occurred over 18 months of follow-up. Hyperthyroidism patients were newly diagnosed, had a disease duration of under 2 months, and were aged 18 to 65 years. Patients with uncontrolled infections, other autoimmune diseases, pregnancy or lactation were excluded. Diagnoses relied on clinical symptoms, serum thyroxine and TRAb, thyroid ultrasound and orbital computed tomography. PBMCs were separated from over 9 ml of fresh peripheral blood using Ficoll-Paque density gradient centrifugation. Trizol reagent was used to extract total RNA, and RNA quality was then checked on an Agilent 2100 Bioanalyzer. The data originate from a study of T cells in Graves' hyperthyroidism and ophthalmopathy (dated by TCRdb to the late 2010s). For context, the study as a whole: Peripheral blood was sampled at the time of initial diagnosis, prior to any treatment. A discovery cohort of around 98 patients, about 44 with Graves' ophthalmopathy and under 60 with stable Graves' hyperthyroidism, was used to find distinguishing TCR V-J signatures. Prospective prediction of ophthalmopathy was tested in an independent validation cohort of approximately 19 hyperthyroidism patients and some 17 patients who later progressed to ophthalmopathy. For training and testing, the 80 to 100 patients in the discovery cohort were randomly divided in a 7:3 ratio. In addition, the study compared T-cell repertoires in thyroid tissue and in blood from about 6 Graves' hyperthyroidism patients. Following sampling, methimazole starting at 30 mg daily was given to hyperthyroidism patients, and high-dose intravenous methylprednisolone was given to ophthalmopathy patients. According to the paper, TCR Vbeta CDR3 sequencing was carried out on 135 peripheral blood samples, which came from 40 to 45 ophthalmopathy, around 74 hyperthyroidism and about 17 progressor patients.

The TCR beta CDR3 regions were amplified from the RNA transcripts. A first-round RT-PCR of the TCR CDR3 used the HTBI primer set with the Qiagen OneStep RT-PCR kit. The libraries were constructed in a second round of multiplex PCR and then size-selected and purified. Libraries were sequenced paired-end with 100 bp reads on an Illumina HiSeq2000. On the study's bioinformatics: SOAPnuke was used to process the raw data, throwing out any read that contained adapters or uncalled bases, had a mean Phred below 15, or lacked an exact constant-primer or identifier match. COPE v1.2.5 was used to merge high-quality paired reads, and clonotypes were defined as unique nucleotide sequences. Clonotypes were aligned to IMGT TRBV, TRBD and TRBJ reference segments using MiTCR v1.1. Only V-J combinations with frequency above 0.0001, covering 99.2% of repertoires, were analysed. A TCS score was defined as the ratio of F50 (clonal expansion) to E x V (chaos), with BLOSUM62-based TCRdist applied between CDR3 peptides within each V-J. Welch's t-statistics and random forest reduced 500 to 550 V-J features to 10 to 15, which were used in a naive Bayes classifier (R e1071). TCRdb ran its own pipeline on the public reads, namely fastp trimming at Q25 and MiXCR clone calling, and kept in-frame beta chains. Identical CDR3 protein sequences are pooled into one entry, listed with their most common genes and DNA. These V and J calls derive from TCRdb rather than the authors' analysis. In this sample the table shows about 360,000 distinct CDR3 sequences, approximately 25% of which occur a single time. The ten largest clonotypes hold roughly 80% of the sample.

Trimming removed 6 bases from V and 4 bases from J; the gene matches leave 7 bases unexplained. The CDR3 sequence holds 15 residues, the cysteine and phenylalanine included. The CDR3 DNA has 45 bases and is translated from base 1. CDR1 and CDR2 (SNHLY, FYNNEI) derive from the germline V gene. Study-level results and caveats: During validation, the model predicted progression to ophthalmopathy a median of about 5.9 months ahead of onset, with around 71% sensitivity and 72% to 85% specificity. Most expanded thyroid clonotypes (frequency above 0.001) were also detected in blood, a finding suggesting that blood repertoires may reflect thyroid immune responses. Sample size was not statistically predetermined, and blinding of investigators to group allocation was not performed. In cross-validation, a model built on a 13 V-J signature told ophthalmopathy apart from stable hyperthyroidism with 85% to 90% sensitivity and around 84% specificity, and in testing the same model reached 80%/75%.

This sequence originates from a man over 45 with Graves' hyperthyroidism. The specimen was blood. The rearranged chain carries TRBV2 and TRBJ2-2; TRBD2 lines up with 8 middle nucleotides. The CDR3 region has the sequence CASRSREDVTGELFF. The nucleotide sequence is TGTGCCAGCAGATCGCGGGAGGATGTCACCGGGGAGCTGTTTTTT. Supplemented by the reference TRBV2 and TRBJ2-2 proteins around the CDR3, the complete variable domain is EPEVTQTPSHQVTQMGQEVILRCVPISNHLYFYWYRQILGQKVEFLVSFYNNEISEKSEIFDDQFSVERPDGSNFTLKIRSTKLEDSAMYFCASRSREDVTGELFFGEGSRLTVL.